This T cell receptor beta chain was found in a study of CD8 T cells in Susac syndrome (dated by TCRdb to about 2019). About the full investigation: Whether CD8+ T cell activation and differentiation in Susac syndrome was antigen driven was tested using repertoire sequencing.

Only one count was recorded for this clonotype. Its antigen specificity is not known. It has no much larger one-base neighbor in the sample; base qualities were not kept. Evidence from a single read is weak. Sequences DFQATT (CDR1) and SNEGSKA (CDR2) are obtained from the germline V gene (reference sequence). V loses 1 base, J loses 1 base, and the germline ends lie 10 bases apart. CDR3 length: 14 amino acids, cysteine to phenylalanine. The CDR3 DNA has 42 bases and is translated from base 1. RNA was extracted with the RNeasy kit and roughly 0.45 to 1 ug was reverse transcribed using random hexamers. TCR beta CDR3 regions were amplified with the immunoSEQ multiplex PCR assay covering 54 Vbeta and 13 Jbeta segments. PCR amplification bias was corrected using a synthetic template baseline for primer optimization and computational correction. For the original study's pipeline: Only productive sequences were kept, with reads annotated to V, D and J genes according to IMGT and analyzed in immunoSEQ Analyzer. To calculate clonality, Shannon entropy was normalized by log2 of the number of productive unique sequences and then subtracted from one. For each patient and control, public and private clones were evaluated within the 100 most prevalent clones. Clones were defined as Susac-specific if absent from the healthy and MS cohorts, from around 1,000 published viral clones and from other ImmuneACCESS disease sequences. The public reads were quality trimmed at Q25 with fastp and then assembled into clones with MiXCR by TCRdb, keeping productive beta chains. Merged by CDR3 protein, the rows form single entries marked with the most common genes and DNA. TCRdb assigned the V and J calls; the authors' analysis was not used. For this sample the table gives 90,000 to 150,000 distinct CDR3 sequences, of which about 93% were detected only once. The ten largest account for around 0.14% of the sample.

The study at large found these results: The study acknowledged that relatively few individuals were included in the TCR sequencing and HLA analysis.

Peripheral blood CD8+ and CD4+ T cells from healthy donors, Susac syndrome patients and multiple sclerosis patients were profiled by high-throughput TCR beta sequencing. Healthy donors were age- and sex-matched controls. Bulk CD8+ and CD4+ T cells were purified by magnetic negative isolation, while CD8+ TEMRA cells were enriched using FACS. Blood was collected in EDTA tubes and processed within 24 hours, with PBMCs isolated through density gradient centrifugation. PBMCs intended for TCR sequencing were cryopreserved in liquid nitrogen and were subsequently thawed in a 37 degrees C water bath. The sorted or isolated CD4+, CD8+ and CD8+ TEMRA cells reached a purity of at least 90%.

What was sequenced was CD4+ T cells from PBMCs. The TCR sequence derives from a human donor in good health. The sequence links TRBV20-1 to TRBJ1-1; TRBD1 is possibly the D segment (6 matching bases). DNA sequence: TGCAGTGCTAGAGCGCACAGGGCGAACACTGAAGCTTTCTTT. It translates as CSARAHRANTEAFF.